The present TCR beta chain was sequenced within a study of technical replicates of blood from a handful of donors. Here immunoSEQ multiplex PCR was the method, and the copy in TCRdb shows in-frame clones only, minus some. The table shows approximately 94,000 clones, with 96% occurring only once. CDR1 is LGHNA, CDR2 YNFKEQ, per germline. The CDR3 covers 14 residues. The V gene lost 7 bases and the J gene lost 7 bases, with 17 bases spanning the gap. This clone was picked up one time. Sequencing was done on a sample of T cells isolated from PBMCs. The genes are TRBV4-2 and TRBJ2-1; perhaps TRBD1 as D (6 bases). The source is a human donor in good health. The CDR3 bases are TGTGCCAGCAAAAAGGTCGAGGGGGTGAATGAGCAGTTCTTC. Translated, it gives CASKKVEGVNEQFF.